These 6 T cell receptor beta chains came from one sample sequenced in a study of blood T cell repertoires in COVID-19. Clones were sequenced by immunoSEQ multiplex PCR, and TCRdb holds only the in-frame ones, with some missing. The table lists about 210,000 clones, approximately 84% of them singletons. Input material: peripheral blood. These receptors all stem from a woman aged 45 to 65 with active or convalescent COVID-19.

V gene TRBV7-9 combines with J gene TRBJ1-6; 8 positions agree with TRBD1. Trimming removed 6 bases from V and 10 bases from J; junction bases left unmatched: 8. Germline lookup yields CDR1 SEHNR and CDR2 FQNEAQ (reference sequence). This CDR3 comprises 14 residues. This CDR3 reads CASRSRGPESPLHF. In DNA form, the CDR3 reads TGTGCCAGCAGATCCAGGGGGCCGGAATCACCCCTCCACTTT.

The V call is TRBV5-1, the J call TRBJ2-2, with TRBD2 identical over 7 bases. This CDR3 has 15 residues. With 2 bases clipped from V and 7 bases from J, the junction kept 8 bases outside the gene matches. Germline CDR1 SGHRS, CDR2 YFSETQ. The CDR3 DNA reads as TGCGCCAGCAGCTTAGACGGGAGGCCCCTCGGGGAGCTGTTTTTT. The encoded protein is CASSLDGRPLGELFF.

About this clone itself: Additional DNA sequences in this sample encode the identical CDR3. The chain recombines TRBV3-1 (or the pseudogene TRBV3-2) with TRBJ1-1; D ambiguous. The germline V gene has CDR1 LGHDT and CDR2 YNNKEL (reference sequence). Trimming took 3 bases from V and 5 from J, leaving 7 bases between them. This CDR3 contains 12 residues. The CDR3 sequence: CASSQGGTEAFF. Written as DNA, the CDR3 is TGTGCCAGCAGCCAGGGCGGGACTGAAGCTTTCTTT.

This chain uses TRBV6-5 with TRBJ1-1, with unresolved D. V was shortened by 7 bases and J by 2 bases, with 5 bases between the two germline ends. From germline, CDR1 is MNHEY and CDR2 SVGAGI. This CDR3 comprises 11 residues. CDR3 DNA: TGTGCCAGCAAATCAAACACTGAAGCTTTCTTT. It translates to CASKSNTEAFF.

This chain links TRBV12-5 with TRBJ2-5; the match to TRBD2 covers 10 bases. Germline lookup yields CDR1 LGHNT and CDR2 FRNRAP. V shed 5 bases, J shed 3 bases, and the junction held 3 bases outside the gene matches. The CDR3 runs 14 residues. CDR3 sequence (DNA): TGTGCTAGTGGTAGCGGGGGGGCCGAAGAGACCCAGTACTTC. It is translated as CASGSGGAEETQYF.

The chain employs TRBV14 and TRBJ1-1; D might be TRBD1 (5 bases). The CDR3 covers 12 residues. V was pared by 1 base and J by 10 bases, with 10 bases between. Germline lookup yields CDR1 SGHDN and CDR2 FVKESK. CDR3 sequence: CASSQVRGGAFF. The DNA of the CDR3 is TGTGCCAGCAGCCAAGTTAGGGGTGGAGCTTTCTTT.